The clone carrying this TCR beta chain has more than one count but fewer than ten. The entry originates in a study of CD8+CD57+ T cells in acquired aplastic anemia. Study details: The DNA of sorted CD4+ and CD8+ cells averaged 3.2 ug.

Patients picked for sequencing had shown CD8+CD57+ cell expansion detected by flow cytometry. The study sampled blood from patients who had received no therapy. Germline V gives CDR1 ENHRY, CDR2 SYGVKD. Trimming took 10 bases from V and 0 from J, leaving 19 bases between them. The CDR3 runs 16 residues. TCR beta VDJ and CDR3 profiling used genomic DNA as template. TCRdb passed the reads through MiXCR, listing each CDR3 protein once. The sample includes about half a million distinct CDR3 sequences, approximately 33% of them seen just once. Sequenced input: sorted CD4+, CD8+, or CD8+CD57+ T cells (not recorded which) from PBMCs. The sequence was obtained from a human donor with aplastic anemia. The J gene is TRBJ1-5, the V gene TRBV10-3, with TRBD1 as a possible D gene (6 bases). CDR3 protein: CASSLVGTLSNQPQHF. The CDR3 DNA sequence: TGTGCCAGCAGCCTAGTCGGGACACTTAGCAATCAGCCCCAGCATTTT.